The clone carrying this T cell receptor (beta chain) was observed many times. This record belongs to a study of blood T cell repertoires in COVID-19. Germline CDR1 MNHEY, CDR2 SVGAGI. V was trimmed by 0 bases and J by 2 bases, leaving 9 bases between them. CDR3 length: 15 amino acids. Clones were sequenced by immunoSEQ multiplex PCR, and TCRdb holds only the in-frame ones, with some missing. Of about 270,000 clones detected, 85% to 90% appear once; the ten largest clones hold over 4%. The sample consisted of PBMCs or T cells enriched from blood (not recorded which). The sequence was collected from a woman aged 25 to 45 with acute COVID-19. J is TRBJ2-3 and V is TRBV6-5, with D unclear. CDR3 sequence (DNA): TGTGCCAGCAGTTACTCCCAAACTTTCACAGATACGCAGTATTTT. Protein sequence: CASSYSQTFTDTQYF.